This T cell receptor beta chain was recovered during a study of shared clonotypes between healthy human individuals (dated by TCRdb to the early 2020s). Context from the whole study: The cohort comprised a couple of women and a few men aged 18 to 49 years. Each donor's leukapheresis produced roughly between roughly 0.94 and 9.5 billion PBMCs. Libraries were prepared and TCR repertoires were sequenced by different laboratories using diverse techniques, in order to increase sequencing depth and limit assay-specific biases. For each donor, three plates each were used for CD4 naive and CD4 memory, two plates were used for CD8 naive, and one plate was used for CD8 memory. Blood TCR repertoires of about 5 healthy adults were deeply sequenced to estimate repertoire size and the extent of clonotype sharing between individuals.

CD8 naive samples were obtained by positive selection for CCR7 among CD45RO-negative cells, yielding a CD45RA+CCR7+ population from which TemRA cells were excluded. Healthy HIV-negative adults with no recently reported acute infections or vaccinations were included as donors. Every donor was a Caucasian adult living in Nashville, Tennessee, USA. Blood was collected by leukapheresis, and PBMCs were isolated by Ficoll-Histopaque density gradient centrifugation and then cryopreserved in liquid nitrogen vapor phase. Purity and quantity of every magnetically sorted T cell population were checked by analytical flow cytometry. Genomic DNA was isolated from each sorted fraction and quantified by UV absorbance on a Nanodrop 2000c. About this clone itself: Which antigen it targets is not known. It has no much larger one-base neighbor in the sample; base qualities were not kept.

General conclusions and limits of the study: Because the study included only a small number of donors, the genetic and exposure-history diversity represented was limited. Across a few donors, around 5.4% of naive CD4, 3% to 3.5% of naive CD8, about 2% of memory CD4, and 0.4% of memory CD8 clonotypes were shared. Sampling was restricted to blood, and TCR repertoires in tissue are likely to differ from TCR repertoires in blood. Pairwise subsampling indicated that sequencing depth was expected to affect the degree of clonotype sharing among donors. Larger estimated clonotype richness was generally found for naive subsets than for memory subsets. Compared with non-shared clonotypes, clonotypes shared by all four sorted-subset donors had higher generation probabilities. Even with the large sequencing depth, rarefaction of the sorted-subset datasets indicated that sequencing was incomplete.

Using the deep immunoSEQ assay, TCR CDR3 regions were amplified from genomic DNA by multiplex PCR. Extracted genomic DNA from each cell subset was distributed evenly across all wells of several immunoSEQ 96-well plates, and each plate was treated as a replicate. For sorted subsets, each replicate PCR was loaded with approximately 200 ng genomic DNA, equivalent to some 27,000 T cell genomes. Purified libraries were quantified with a Qubit 3.0 fluorometer, sized on a Bioanalyzer 2100, and re-quantified with the KAPA Library Quantification kit. Every immunoSEQ 96-well plate was sequenced on a dedicated single-read 150-cycle Illumina NextSeq 550 flow cell. The original pipeline was this. Because only junctional sequences without quality scores were contained in the immunoSEQ output, filtering matching that applied to full-length reads could not be performed. Sequences were annotated with PyIR, a Python wrapper for IgBLAST v1.9, using IMGT germline references to assign V/J genes and CDR3. Reads were filtered out if the reads had weak V/J assignments (E-value above 1e-6), no CDR3, stop codons, out-of-frame junctions, or ambiguous translated residues. V3J clonotypes were defined by identical inferred V gene, J gene, and CDR3 amino acid sequence. Percentage overlap between repertoires was calculated by dividing the number of shared unique clonotypes by the size of the smaller repertoire. Richness of each repertoire was evaluated using RTK rarefaction, the Chao1 estimator, and Recon v2.1 estimates of unobserved clonotypes. Generation probabilities were computed with OLGA for all TCRbeta clonotypes obtained by the gDNA method from several donors. In TCRdb, the immuneACCESS table is reduced to in-frame sequences with V and J assigned. These tables do not hold every clone; where another copy was compared, an unresolved V gene accounts for under half, and the others remain unexplained. That table gives V, J and clone size, and the DNA gave D and trimming. The sample table records roughly 890,000 clones; about 91% of these occur just once. The ten largest clones capture 24% of the sample.

The receptor comes from a man younger than 45 in good health. The sequencing input was naive CD8+ T cells sorted from blood. What the cell subset or site label conveys for this sample: CD45RA+CCR7+.

The CDR3 protein sequence reads: CASSPWGDQPQHF. At the DNA level, the sequence is TGTGCCAGCTCACCGTGGGGTGACCAGCCCCAGCATTTT. The chain links TRBV18 with TRBJ1-5; no D gene call is confident. From the cysteine through the phenylalanine, the CDR3 covers 13 amino acids. Only the CDR3 region is kept as DNA, spanning 39 bases read in frame from base 1. The germline V gene sets CDR1 to KGHSH and CDR2 to LQKENI. The V and J ends are trimmed by 3 bases and 7 bases, leaving 10 bases between them.